Below are 12 T cell receptor beta chains sequenced from a single sample in a study of T-cell reconstitution after alpha-beta-depleted transplantation in children (dated by TCRdb to the mid-2010s). The protocol used for the library was PCR. Sequencing was carried out with an Illumina HiSeq 2500. To normalize quantification of the TCRbeta repertoire, the TCR libraries were built with molecular barcoding that relied on unique molecular identifiers. TCRdb reprocessed the public reads (quality trimming at Q25 with fastp, clone calling with MiXCR) and kept in-frame beta chains. Every CDR3 protein is listed once, alongside the most common genes and DNA of its rows. This sample lists roughly 70,000 distinct CDR3 sequences; 4.9% were detected once. The ten largest make up over 15% of the sample. The treatment or condition label, as the study defines it: allogeneic hematopoietic cell transplantation with graft depleted of TCRalphabeta T cells and CD19 B cells.

Sequenced material: PBMCs, mostly from graft donor cells, taken 180 days after TCRalphabeta/CD19-depleted stem cell transplant. The receptor source for this set is a boy younger than two who had a stem cell transplant for acute myeloid leukemia, so the T cells may come from the graft donor.

This clonotype occurred many times. The chain combines TRBV9 with TRBJ1-2, with D perhaps matching TRBD1 (5 bases). This CDR3 contains 15 residues. The V end was cut by 4 bases, the J end by 8 bases, with 21 bases between. From germline, CDR1 is SGDLS and CDR2 YYNGEE. The CDR3 DNA follows: TGTGCCAGCAGCCCCAGGGCGGGGCCCTTGGGGGGCTACACCTTC. Encoded protein: CASSPRAGPLGGYTF.

This clonotype was seen at least ten times. The chain uses TRBV5-1 and TRBJ2-3; D perhaps matches TRBD2 (5 bases). CDR1 and CDR2 (germline): SGHRS, YFSETQ. This CDR3 comprises 16 residues. V lost 0 bases and J lost 9, with 20 bases in between. The DNA for the CDR3 is TGCGCCAGCAGCTTGGCAACTAGTCCAACCTCAAACACGCAGTATTTT. Encoded protein: CASSLATSPTSNTQYF. Variable domain in full (rest from reference TRBV5-1 and TRBJ2-3): KAGVTQTPRYLIKTRGQQVTLSCSPISGHRSVSWYQQTPGQGLQFLFEYFSETQRNKGNFPGRFSGRQFSNSRSEMNVSTLELGDSALYLCASSLATSPTSNTQYFGPGTRLTVL.

There are many counts of this clonotype. The chain carries TRBV7-7 and TRBJ2-5, with 7 bases that match TRBD1. In germline, CDR1 is SSHAT, CDR2 FNYEAQ (reference sequence). This CDR3 has 15 residues. With 5 bases clipped from V and 2 bases from J, the junction kept 8 bases outside the gene matches. The CDR3 region is CASSRSGGPQETQYF. The CDR3 DNA reads as TGTGCCAGCAGCAGATCAGGGGGACCTCAAGAGACCCAGTACTTC.

This clonotype was counted many times. The rearrangement joins TRBV7-2 to TRBJ2-7, with 7 nucleotides matching TRBD1. J lost 3 bases, V lost 7 bases, and 6 bases had no gene match. In germline, CDR1 is SGHTA, CDR2 FQGNSA. The CDR3 totals 13 residues. The CDR3 sequence: CASTPRQGYEQYF. In nucleotides, the CDR3 is TGTGCCAGCACCCCTCGACAGGGCTACGAGCAGTACTTC.

In this sample, this clonotype turned up many times. The V and J genes are TRBV7-2 and TRBJ2-1; D possibly uses TRBD1 or TRBD2 (5 bases each). V dropped 3 bases and J dropped 8 bases, with 14 bases sitting between them. Germline V gives CDR1 SGHTA, CDR2 FQGNSA. This CDR3 has 14 amino acids. Here the CDR3 reads CASSLETGPDEQFF. In nucleotides, the CDR3 is TGTGCCAGCAGCTTGGAAACGGGGCCTGATGAGCAGTTCTTC.

This clonotype was counted at least ten times. The chain carries TRBV7-2 and TRBJ1-3; D possibly corresponds to TRBD1 (5 bases). CDR3 size: 19 residues. The germline CDR1 and CDR2 sequences are SGHTA and FQGNSA. The V and J ends lost 5 bases and 0 bases respectively, with 23 bases between them. This CDR3 is CASSLGRSASRISGNTIYF. The CDR3 DNA follows: TGTGCCAGCAGCCTGGGACGGTCTGCTTCGAGGATCTCTGGAAACACCATATATTTT.

The sample holds many counts of this clonotype. The chain combines TRBV6-5 with TRBJ2-5; tentatively, D is TRBD1 (6 bases). The CDR3 is made up of 12 amino acids. Germline V gives CDR1 MNHEY, CDR2 SVGAGI. The ends were cut back, 2 bases at V and 5 bases at J, with 6 bases in the middle. CDR3 coding DNA: TGTGCCAGCAGTTACAGGGGGGAGACCCAGTACTTC. Translated: CASSYRGETQYF.

This clonotype was seen repeatedly, ten times or more. The chain carries TRBV24-1 and TRBJ2-5; 7 bases are a match to TRBD1. The CDR3 is 17 amino acids. The V gene end was trimmed by 2 bases and the J gene end by 2 bases; junction bases not matched to a gene: 10. The germline gives CDR1 KGHDR, CDR2 SFDVKD. CDR3 in DNA: TGTGCCACCAGTGATTCGGACGACAGGGCAGCGCAAGAGACCCAGTACTTC. Its protein product is CATSDSDDRAAQETQYF.

As regards this clonotype: A single base separates this from a much larger clone, so it may be a read error. The chain joins TRBV19 to TRBJ1-1; 8 bases match TRBD1. The CDR3 extends over 14 amino acids. Germline V gives CDR1 LNHDA, CDR2 SQIVND (reference sequence). The DNA for the CDR3 is TGTGCCGGTAGGGGGCAGGGGGCTAGGACTGAAGCTTTCTTT. As protein: CAGRGQGARTEAFF.

This clonotype was seen at least ten times. This chain joins TRBV9 and TRBJ2-2; TRBD1 aligns across 7 bases. From germline, CDR1 is SGDLS and CDR2 YYNGEE. The CDR3 contains 15 residues. The J segment lost 7 bases and the V segment lost 3 bases, leaving 9 bases of the junction unmatched. CDR3 DNA: TGTGCCAGCAGCGCCGGGACAGTAGGAAGCGGGGAGCTGTTTTTT. Translating gives CASSAGTVGSGELFF. Drawing the rest from reference TRBV9 and TRBJ2-2, the complete variable domain is DSGVTQTPKHLITATGQRVTLRCSPRSGDLSVYWYQQSLDQGLQFLIQYYNGEERAKGNILERFSAQQFPDLHSELNLSSLELGDSALYFCASSAGTVGSGELFFGEGSRLTVL.

This clonotype has ten or more counts. The genes are TRBV20-1 and TRBJ2-7; no clear D gene. This CDR3 has 14 residues. Germline V lookup: CDR1 DFQATT, CDR2 SNEGSKA (reference sequence). Trimming stripped 3 bases from V and 3 bases from J, with 15 bases between. The CDR3 DNA sequence: TGCAGTGCTAGTGAACAGAAGCTCCTCTACGAGCAGTACTTC. Translation: CSASEQKLLYEQYF.

This clonotype was found many times. V is TRBV5-4 and J is TRBJ2-3, with D possibly matching TRBD1 (6 bases). CDR1 SGHNT and CDR2 YYREEE come from the germline V gene (reference sequence). V lost 5 bases, J lost 0 bases, and 16 bases lay in between. The CDR3 sequence is 16 residues long. The CDR3 spells CASRRATGQSTDTQYF. The DNA for the CDR3 is TGTGCCAGCAGGAGGGCGACAGGACAGAGCACAGATACGCAGTATTTT.